Listed here are 22 T cell receptor beta chains from one sample, sequenced in a study of blood T cells in healthy people across ages. Alongside a J-beta primer mix, a sample-barcoded 5' primer served in a second PCR lasting 7 to 11 cycles. TCRdb used MiXCR to reprocess the 5' RACE reads, holding one entry per CDR3 protein. This sample has hundreds of thousands of distinct CDR3 sequences, with 20% to 25% found just once. The sample consisted of blood. These receptors all come from a man between 65 and 85 years old in good health.

Concerning this clonotype itself: It may be a read error: a sequence one base away is much more abundant. The chain is built from TRBV7-3 and TRBJ2-3; D gene uncertain. The CDR3 contains 15 residues. Germline CDR1 SGHTA, CDR2 FQGTGA. In DNA, the CDR3 is TGTGTCAGCAGCTTCGGTGAAGGCGGCACAGATACGCAGTATTTT. This codes for CVSSFGEGGTDTQYF.

This clonotype was seen a few times. The chain uses TRBV6-6 and TRBJ2-2; perhaps TRBD1 as D (5 bases). V was cut by 6 bases and J by 7 bases, with 15 bases left in between. Germline V lookup: CDR1 MNHNY, CDR2 SVGAGI (reference sequence). The CDR3 is made up of 14 amino acids. Here the CDR3 DNA reads TGTGCCAGCAGCCGGGCAGGGTTGGACGGGGAGCTGTTTTTT. As protein: CASSRAGLDGELFF.

The J gene is TRBJ1-1, the V gene TRBV20-1; a possible D gene is TRBD1 (6 bases). The CDR3 extends over 14 amino acids. V was pared by 6 bases and J by 1 base, with 15 bases between. Germline V gene data show CDR1 as DFQATT and CDR2 as SNEGSKA (reference sequence). Written as DNA, the CDR3 is TGCAGTGCCAAACCGGGGGGCGCGAACACTGAAGCTTTCTTT. It specifies CSAKPGGANTEAFF.

The genes are TRBV7-2 and TRBJ2-3; 7 nucleotides line up with TRBD2. After removal of 5 bases from V and 9 bases from J, the junction contained 14 bases not matched to a gene. The germline V gene encodes CDR1 SGHTA and CDR2 FQGNSA. The CDR3 length is 15 residues. CDR3 protein: CASSPTGGSGKTQYF. Here the CDR3 DNA reads TGTGCCAGCAGCCCGACTGGCGGGAGCGGAAAAACGCAGTATTTT.

This clonotype turned up a few times. The chain carries TRBV24-1 and TRBJ2-7; 7 bases are shared with TRBD2. CDR1 and CDR2 from the germline V gene are KGHDR and SFDVKD. There are 13 residues in the CDR3. Unmatched junction bases numbered 8, after V lost 7 bases and J lost 6 bases. The CDR3 loop reads CATRGGSIGEQYF. Written as DNA, the CDR3 is TGTGCCACCAGGGGCGGGAGTATTGGCGAGCAGTACTTC.

The chain is built from TRBV4-1 and TRBJ1-6, with D possibly being TRBD1 (5 bases). The CDR3 runs to 15 residues. From germline, CDR1 is MGHRA and CDR2 YSYEKL. Trimming left V 6 bases short and J 1 base short, with 10 bases between. This CDR3 reads CASRGRGSYNSPLHF. The DNA for the CDR3 is TGCGCCAGCAGGGGACGGGGGTCCTATAATTCACCCCTCCACTTT.

In its sample, this clonotype was seen many times. The chain combines TRBV14 with TRBJ1-5; D remains unclear. The V end was cut by 0 bases, the J end by 9 bases, with 9 bases between. The CDR3 contains 13 residues. CDR1 SGHDN and CDR2 FVKESK come from the germline V gene. The CDR3 is CASSQDGSGPQHF. The CDR3 DNA is TGTGCCAGCAGCCAAGACGGCTCGGGGCCCCAGCATTTT.

Worth noting for this clonotype: The junction and the germline gene differ at one end; a read error may be behind it. The chain uses TRBV11-2 and TRBJ2-1; 8 bases match TRBD2. The CDR3 covers 12 residues. Germline CDR1 SGHAT, CDR2 FQNNGV. CDR3 coding DNA: TGTGCCAGCAGCTTAGATCTGGCCGGGACTAGCTTC. Translation: CASSLDLAGTSF. The entire variable domain, with the rest obtained from reference TRBV11-2 and TRBJ2-1, is as follows: EAGVAQSPRYKIIEKRQSVAFWCNPISGHATLYWYQQILGQGPKLLIQFQNNGVVDDSQLPKDRFSAERLKGVDSTLKIQPAKLEDSAVYLCASSLDLAGTSFGPGTRLTVL.

The chain links TRBV7-8 to TRBJ1-3; no definite D call. The CDR3 length is 15 residues. The germline V gene encodes CDR1 SGHVS and CDR2 FQNEAQ. The V end was cut by 1 base, the J end by 0 bases, with 7 bases between. Here the CDR3 DNA reads TGTGCCAGCAGCTTAGGGGCTGACTCTGGAAACACCATATATTTT. Translation gives CASSLGADSGNTIYF.

Comments on this clonotype: Since a much larger clone is just one base distant, this may be a read error. This chain connects TRBV3-1 to TRBJ2-2; D not certain. The CDR3 has 14 residues. CDR1 is LGHDT, CDR2 YNNKEL, per germline (reference sequence). This CDR3 is CASSSPVGAGELFF. Here the CDR3 DNA reads TGTGCTAGCTCTTCCCCAGTTGGAGCCGGGGAGCTGTTTTTT.

As for this clonotype: Germline and junction disagree at one end, which may indicate a read error. The chain joins TRBV7-2 to TRBJ2-1; 8 positions agree with TRBD1. From germline, CDR1 is SGHTA and CDR2 FQGNSA. This CDR3 is built from 14 residues. CDR3 amino acids: CASSLLRQGNEQSF. In DNA, the CDR3 is TGTGCCAGCAGCTTACTACGACAGGGGAATGAGCAGTCCTTC.

The J gene is TRBJ2-3, the V gene TRBV19; 14 nucleotides match TRBD2. The CDR3 sequence is 17 residues long. The trim removed 7 bases at V and 5 bases at J, leaving 11 bases unmatched. Germline values: CDR1 LNHDA, CDR2 SQIVND (reference sequence). The CDR3 protein is CASNPTLGTSGRDTQYF. Here the CDR3 DNA reads TGTGCCAGTAACCCTACCCTCGGGACTAGCGGGAGAGATACGCAGTATTTT.

This clonotype was counted between two and nine times. This chain joins TRBV18 and TRBJ1-5; 12 nucleotides line up with TRBD1. This CDR3 spans 16 amino acids. Germline loops: CDR1 KGHSH, CDR2 LQKENI. V lost 5 bases, J lost 10 bases, and 12 bases stayed unmatched. Here the CDR3 reads CASSRGQGASGEPQHF. The CDR3 DNA reads TGTGCCAGCTCAAGGGGACAGGGGGCGTCCGGGGAACCCCAGCATTTT.

This clonotype was found a few times. The genes are TRBV6-6 and TRBJ2-2; D ambiguous. The CDR3 is made up of 11 amino acids. Per germline, CDR1 MNHNY and CDR2 SVGAGI (reference sequence). V dropped 8 bases and J dropped 7 bases, with 8 bases sitting between them. The CDR3 DNA sequence: TGTGCCAGCGCCGGCGGCGGGGAGCTGTTTTTT. It specifies CASAGGGELFF.

This clonotype was picked up a small number of times. The chain couples TRBV20-1 to TRBJ2-5; TRBD1 aligns across 8 bases. Germline V lookup: CDR1 DFQATT, CDR2 SNEGSKA (reference sequence). The CDR3 contains 14 residues. The CDR3 protein is CRTVRGQDRETQYF. The CDR3 nucleotides are TGCAGAACCGTCAGGGGGCAGGATCGGGAGACCCAGTACTTC.

The J gene is TRBJ2-3, the V gene TRBV28; 8 bases line up with TRBD2. In germline, CDR1 is MDHEN, CDR2 SYDVKM. This CDR3 has 15 residues. V gave up 8 bases and J gave up 0 bases; unmatched junction bases: 7. CDR3 nucleotides: TGTGCCAGCCCCCCCGGGACTAGGAGCACAGATACGCAGTATTTT. Protein product: CASPPGTRSTDTQYF.

This clonotype was counted only a few times. This chain connects TRBV5-6 to TRBJ1-4; 10 bases align to TRBD1. Trimming at V came to 4 bases and at J to 8 bases, leaving 5 bases not matched to a gene. Germline V CDR1 and CDR2: SGHDT, YYEEEE. This CDR3 has 14 residues. CDR3 in DNA: TGTGCCAGCAGCCTACGGACAGGGGGAGAAAAACTGTTTTTT. Protein product: CASSLRTGGEKLFF.

This clonotype was seen more than once but under ten times. The chain employs TRBV5-1 and TRBJ2-3; maybe TRBD2 (5 bases). V was clipped by 3 bases and J by 0 bases, with 17 bases between them. CDR3 length: 17 amino acids. Germline V CDR1 and CDR2: SGHRS, YFSETQ. CDR3 protein: CASSSQGLSLSTDTQYF. CDR3 in DNA: TGCGCCAGCAGCTCTCAAGGACTGAGCCTTAGCACAGATACGCAGTATTTT.

This clonotype showed up just once. The V call is TRBV6-5, the J call TRBJ2-1, with unresolved D. Trimming stripped 2 bases from V and 1 base from J, with 9 bases between. The CDR3 covers 15 residues. From germline, CDR1 is MNHEY and CDR2 SVGAGI. CDR3 loop: CASSYDGLSYNEQFF. DNA of the CDR3: TGTGCCAGCAGTTACGACGGTTTATCCTACAATGAGCAGTTCTTC.

V gene TRBV20-1 combines with J gene TRBJ1-2, with 12 nucleotides matching TRBD1. Germline CDR1 is DFQATT and CDR2 is SNEGSKA (reference sequence). The CDR3 extends over 12 amino acids. After removal of 4 bases from V and 11 bases from J, the junction contained 5 bases not matched to a gene. CDR3 amino acids: CSAKGQGAPYTF. The DNA of the CDR3 is TGCAGTGCTAAGGGACAGGGGGCACCTTACACCTTC.

As for this clonotype: Possible read error: a much larger clone is one base away. This is likely a read error, given that the CDR3 carries no conserved phenylalanine or tryptophan at its end. The chain has TRBV4-1 and TRBJ2-3; D is undetermined. V was cut by 1 base and J by 2 bases, with 10 bases left in between. CDR3 length: 15 residues. Germline CDR1 reads MGHRA; CDR2 reads YSYEKL. The CDR3 protein is CASSQVYSDTDTQYS. The DNA for the CDR3 is TGCGCCAGCAGCCAAGTGTATTCGGACACAGATACGCAGTATTCT.

The V gene is TRBV12-3 or TRBV12-4, the J gene TRBJ2-3; 10 bases are shared with TRBD2. Germline trimming cut 6 bases from V and 7 bases from J; bases unmatched to any gene: 10. This CDR3 is 15 amino acids long. The chain's CDR3 is CASSTLAGATHTQYF. CDR3 sequence (DNA): TGTGCCAGCAGCACTCTAGCGGGAGCTACACATACGCAGTATTTT.